Shown below are 27 T cell receptor beta chains from a single sample sequenced in a study of OX40 agonist ivuxolimab in advanced cancers. The method was immunoSEQ multiplex PCR; TCRdb's version includes in-frame clones alone and lacks a portion of them. The table lists tens of thousands of clones, 88% of them singletons. Sample: CD4+ or CD8+ T cells sorted from blood, taken in a trial of the OX40 agonist ivuxolimab. The source of these receptors is an adult with an advanced solid tumor such as melanoma, head and neck, liver or kidney cancer.

This clone has only one observation. The V and J genes are TRBV5-6 and TRBJ2-5; D gene ambiguous. This CDR3 region has 13 residues. Germline V gene sequence: CDR1 SGHDT, CDR2 YYEEEE. Trimming took 2 bases from V and 4 from J, leaving 9 bases between them. The chain's CDR3 is CASSFSSSETQYF. The CDR3 DNA is TGTGCCAGCAGCTTCAGTAGCTCAGAGACCCAGTACTTC.

CDR3 in DNA: TGTGCCAGCAGTTTAAGTGGGACAGGGGCCGAAGAGGACCAAGAGACCCAGTACTTC. It specifies CASSLSGTGAEEDQETQYF. The chain couples TRBV27 to TRBJ2-5; TRBD1 matches at 10 bases. Germline CDR1 and CDR2: MNHEY and SMNVEV (reference sequence). The CDR3 length is 19 residues. V was clipped by 2 bases and J by 0 bases; unmatched bases: 12.

This clone is a singleton in its sample. The chain links TRBV11-2 to TRBJ2-5; 9 bases fit TRBD2. V lost 3 bases and J lost 5; bases outside the gene matches: 10. The CDR3 has 16 residues. Germline CDR1 reads SGHAT; CDR2 reads FQNNGV. The CDR3 DNA is TGTGCCAGCAGCTTTCGATCCGGGACTAGCCCGGAGACCCAGTACTTC. Residues: CASSFRSGTSPETQYF. Based on the CDR3 plus reference TRBV11-2 and TRBJ2-5, the full variable domain is EAGVAQSPRYKIIEKRQSVAFWCNPISGHATLYWYQQILGQGPKLLIQFQNNGVVDDSQLPKDRFSAERLKGVDSTLKIQPAKLEDSAVYLCASSFRSGTSPETQYFGPGTRLLVL.

In its sample, this clone was seen once. This sequence joins TRBV6-5 and TRBJ2-5, with 9 bases fitting TRBD2. CDR1 is MNHEY and CDR2 is SVGAGI in the germline V gene. This CDR3 has 16 residues. V gave up 0 bases and J gave up 4 bases; unmatched junction bases: 6. CDR3 coding DNA: TGTGCCAGCAGTTACTCCGGGCGGGAGGGTTCAGAGACCCAGTACTTC. Protein sequence: CASSYSGREGSETQYF.

The chain has TRBV28 and TRBJ2-3; D uncertain. Germline V CDR1 and CDR2: MDHEN, SYDVKM. V lost 10 bases, J lost 0 bases, and 14 bases lay in between. CDR3 length: 14 residues. DNA for the CDR3: TGTGCCACCTCCCCCCTGAAAAGCACAGATACGCAGTATTTT. This sequence encodes CATSPLKSTDTQYF. Drawing the rest from reference TRBV28 and TRBJ2-3, the complete variable domain is DVKVTQSSRYLVKRTGEKVFLECVQDMDHENMFWYRQDPGLGLRLIYFSYDVKMKEKGDIPEGYSVSREKKERFSLILESASTNQTSMYLCATSPLKSTDTQYFGPGTRLTVL.

The chain carries TRBV7-6 and TRBJ1-2; weak D call: TRBD1 (6 bases). Germline CDR1 is SGHVS and CDR2 is FNYEAQ. The CDR3 totals 13 residues. Between the trimmed V and J ends, which lost 2 bases and 3 bases, there was a span of 7 bases. The chain's CDR3 is CASSLHRDYGYTF. The DNA of the CDR3 is TGTGCCAGCAGCTTACACAGGGACTATGGCTACACCTTC.

The rearrangement joins TRBV4-1 to TRBJ1-2; 8 nucleotides agree with TRBD1. The CDR3 covers 14 residues. The ends lost 1 base at V and 4 bases at J; junction bases unmatched: 2. CDR1 and CDR2 (germline): MGHRA, YSYEKL. CDR3: CASSQGTGGYGYTF. The CDR3 nucleotides read TGCGCCAGCAGCCAAGGAACAGGGGGCTATGGCTACACCTTC.

The chain employs TRBV27 and TRBJ1-1, with TRBD1 as a possible D gene (6 bases). From germline, CDR1 is MNHEY and CDR2 SMNVEV (reference sequence). This CDR3 spans 17 amino acids. Trimming removed 2 bases at V and 2 bases at J, with 18 bases between. DNA for the CDR3: TGTGCCAGCAGTTTAGGGCGGGGGGCCGGAGGAAACACTGAAGCTTTCTTT. Protein: CASSLGRGAGGNTEAFF.

This clone appeared a single time. This chain links TRBV5-1 with TRBJ2-1, with D perhaps TRBD2 (6 bases). The germline V gene encodes CDR1 SGHRS and CDR2 YFSETQ. The CDR3 is made up of 15 amino acids. With 2 bases removed from V and 8 bases from J, the gap between germline ends came to 17 bases. The DNA for the CDR3 is TGCGCCAGCAGCTTTAAGCCGGGGGTCTGGGATGAGCAGTTCTTC. This gives the protein CASSFKPGVWDEQFF.

V is TRBV16 and J is TRBJ2-7, with a possible D match to TRBD1 (5 bases). V lost 4 bases to trimming and J lost 2 bases, with 9 bases between them. Germline V gives CDR1 KGHSY, CDR2 FQNENV. This CDR3 region has 13 residues. The CDR3 bases are TGTGCCAGCAGCCGGACACTTACCTACGAGCAGTACTTC. Translating gives CASSRTLTYEQYF.

The J gene is TRBJ2-3, the V gene TRBV27, with 10 bases that match TRBD2. CDR3 length equals 15 residues. V lost 8 bases to trimming and J lost 0 bases; unmatched junction nucleotides: 5. Germline V CDR1 and CDR2: MNHEY, SMNVEV (reference sequence). Written as DNA, the CDR3 is TGTGCCAGCCTGACTAGCGGGCGAAGCACAGATACGCAGTATTTT. It is translated as CASLTSGRSTDTQYF.

The chain couples TRBV5-1 to TRBJ2-7; TRBD2 agrees at 9 bases. V lost 4 bases and J lost 7; bases outside the gene matches: 6. CDR1 is SGHRS and CDR2 is YFSETQ in the germline V gene. The CDR3 is 13 residues long. For the CDR3, the DNA is TGCGCCAGCAGCCTTAGCGGGAGTGGTGAGCAGTACTTC. Translating it yields CASSLSGSGEQYF.

V gene TRBV15 combines with J gene TRBJ2-2; TRBD1 matches 9 bases. With 5 bases clipped from V and 6 bases from J, the junction kept 7 bases outside the gene matches. There are 15 residues in the CDR3. CDR1 and CDR2 from the germline V gene are LNHNV and YYDKDF (reference sequence). The CDR3 coding sequence is TGTGCCACCAGCCGGGACAGGGCCCTCTCCGGGGAGCTGTTTTTT. Its protein is CATSRDRALSGELFF. Using reference TRBV15 and TRBJ2-2 for the parts outside the CDR3, the full variable domain is DAMVIQNPRYQVTQFGKPVTLSCSQTLNHNVMYWYQQKSSQAPKLLFHYYDKDFNNEADTPDNFQSRRPNTSFCFLDIRSPGLGDTAMYLCATSRDRALSGELFFGEGSRLTVL.

A single count supports this clone. The chain links TRBV28 to TRBJ2-7; D is unresolved. Trimming removed 4 bases at V and 4 bases at J, with 11 bases between. Germline V gives CDR1 MDHEN, CDR2 SYDVKM. The CDR3 is 13 amino acids. The CDR3, as DNA: TGTGCCAGCAGTTCCCCAGACTGGTACGAGCAGTACTTC. Its protein is CASSSPDWYEQYF.

The chain joins TRBV6-5 to TRBJ2-7, with 8 bases aligning to TRBD1. Unmatched junction bases numbered 2, after V lost 7 bases and J lost 3 bases. Per germline, CDR1 MNHEY and CDR2 SVGAGI. This CDR3 contains 12 residues. The CDR3: CASTGTGYEQYF. In nucleotides, the CDR3 is TGTGCCAGCACTGGGACAGGCTACGAGCAGTACTTC.

This clone was detected a few times. The chain carries TRBV6-1 and TRBJ2-3; D unclear. Germline V gene sequence: CDR1 MNHNS, CDR2 SASEGT. V lost 1 base, J lost 5 bases, and 10 bases lay in between. The CDR3 length is 14 residues. CDR3 loop: CASSEEVPIDTQYF. The DNA for the CDR3 is TGTGCCAGCAGTGAAGAGGTCCCAATAGATACGCAGTATTTT.

This clone showed up just once. V gene TRBV14 combines with J gene TRBJ1-2; 9 bases fit TRBD1. The CDR3 has 16 amino acids. V shed 2 bases and J 4 bases; nucleotides not matched to a gene: 8. The germline gives CDR1 SGHDN, CDR2 FVKESK. The CDR3 spells CASSQLRTGAGYGYTF. The CDR3 region has the DNA TGTGCCAGCAGCCAACTCAGGACAGGGGCCGGCTATGGCTACACCTTC.

The chain combines TRBV7-9 with TRBJ2-1, with 14 bases fitting TRBD2. Trimming cost V 5 bases and J 7 bases; bases outside gene matches: 16. This CDR3 comprises 19 residues. Germline V lookup: CDR1 SEHNR, CDR2 FQNEAQ (reference sequence). Here the CDR3 reads CASSPGTSGSPGSRNEQFF. CDR3 DNA sequence: TGTGCCAGCAGCCCAGGGACTAGCGGGAGTCCGGGGTCGAGGAATGAGCAGTTCTTC.

J is TRBJ1-1 and V is TRBV28; a possible D gene is TRBD1 (6 bases). V was pared by 5 bases and J by 1 base, with 14 bases between. The CDR3 runs 15 residues. Germline values: CDR1 MDHEN, CDR2 SYDVKM. Here the CDR3 DNA reads TGTGCCAGCAGTCCTCGGACAGAAGCGAACACTGAAGCTTTCTTT. Its translation is CASSPRTEANTEAFF.

The V call is TRBV7-2, the J call TRBJ2-1; TRBD2 matches at 13 bases. CDR3 length equals 16 residues. Unmatched junction bases numbered 15, after V lost 11 bases and J lost 8 bases. Germline V CDR1 and CDR2: SGHTA, FQGNSA. CDR3 loop: CAAYGTSGDRFDEQFF. The CDR3 DNA follows: TGTGCCGCTTACGGGACTAGCGGGGACCGTTTTGATGAGCAGTTCTTC.

Regarding this clone: At one end, the junction sequence differs from germline, possibly due to a read error. The gene calls are TRBV6-5 and TRBJ2-7; D remains unclear. CDR3 length: 11 amino acids. The germline V gene encodes CDR1 MNHEY and CDR2 SVGAGI. CDR3 nucleotides: TGTGCCAGCAGTCACTCCTACGAGCAGTACTTC. Amino acids: CASSHSYEQYF.

This sequence joins TRBV27 and TRBJ2-3, with 12 positions matching TRBD1. CDR3 length equals 16 residues. V gave up 8 bases and J gave up 3 bases; unmatched junction bases: 9. Germline CDR1 and CDR2: MNHEY and SMNVEV (reference sequence). As DNA, the CDR3 is TGTGCCAGCGCCTCGGGACAGGGGGCGAGGACAGATACGCAGTATTTT. Translated, it gives CASASGQGARTDTQYF.

The sample holds one count of this clone. The V call is TRBV5-1, the J call TRBJ2-7; D is unclear. The CDR3 contains 13 residues. V gave up 1 base and J gave up 3 bases, with 8 bases separating them. Germline lookup yields CDR1 SGHRS and CDR2 YFSETQ. The CDR3 bases are TGCGCCAGCAGCTTGCGGCGGAGCTACGAGCAGTACTTC. This gives the protein CASSLRRSYEQYF. Filled out from reference TRBV5-1 and TRBJ2-7, the complete variable domain reads KAGVTQTPRYLIKTRGQQVTLSCSPISGHRSVSWYQQTPGQGLQFLFEYFSETQRNKGNFPGRFSGRQFSNSRSEMNVSTLELGDSALYLCASSLRRSYEQYFGPGTRLTVT.

The chain carries TRBV6-5 and TRBJ1-6; D may be TRBD1 (5 bases). Trimming took off 9 bases at V and 12 bases at J, with 12 bases between the two ends. Germline CDR1 is MNHEY and CDR2 is SVGAGI. CDR3 length: 11 residues. CDR3: CASRTQGPLHF. The CDR3 nucleotides are TGTGCCAGTAGGACCCAGGGACCCCTCCACTTT.

The gene calls are TRBV7-9 and TRBJ2-7; D possibly uses TRBD1 or TRBD2 (6 bases each). The length of the CDR3 is 15 residues. Trimming left V 5 bases short and J 4 bases short, with 18 bases between. Per germline, CDR1 SEHNR and CDR2 FQNEAQ (reference sequence). Here the CDR3 reads CASSPVLGGLYEQYF. CDR3 sequence (DNA): TGTGCCAGCAGCCCTGTGCTGGGGGGCCTGTACGAGCAGTACTTC.

V is TRBV2 and J is TRBJ1-6; no reliable D call. With 3 bases removed from V and 4 bases from J, the gap between germline ends came to 4 bases. This CDR3 region has 13 residues. Germline loops: CDR1 SNHLY, CDR2 FYNNEI. In DNA, the CDR3 is TGTGCCAGCAGTGACAGTTATAATTCACCCCTCCACTTT. As protein: CASSDSYNSPLHF.

The chain uses TRBV7-2 and TRBJ2-1; 10 bases align to TRBD1. The CDR3 runs to 14 residues. Germline V CDR1 and CDR2: SGHTA, FQGNSA. V shed 6 bases and J 8 bases; nucleotides not matched to a gene: 7. The CDR3 DNA reads as TGTGCCAGCAGGTGGGGGGGACAGGGGTATGAGCAGTTCTTC. The encoded protein is CASRWGGQGYEQFF.